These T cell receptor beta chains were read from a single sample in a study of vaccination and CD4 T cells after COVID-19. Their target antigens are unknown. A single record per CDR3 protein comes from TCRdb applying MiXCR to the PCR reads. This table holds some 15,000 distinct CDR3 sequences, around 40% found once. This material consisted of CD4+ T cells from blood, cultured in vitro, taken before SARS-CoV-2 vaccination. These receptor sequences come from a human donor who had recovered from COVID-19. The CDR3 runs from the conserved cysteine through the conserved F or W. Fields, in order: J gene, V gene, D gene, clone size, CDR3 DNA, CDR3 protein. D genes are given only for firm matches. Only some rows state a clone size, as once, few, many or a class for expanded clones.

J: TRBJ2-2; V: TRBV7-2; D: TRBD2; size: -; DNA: TGTGCCAGCAGCTTAAATAGCGGGAGAGTTAGGGGGGAGCTGTTTTTT; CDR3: CASSLNSGRVRGELFF
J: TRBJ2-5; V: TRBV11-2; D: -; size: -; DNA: TGTGCCAGCAGCTTAGATGGACTTGCACAAGAGACCCAGTACTTC; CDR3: CASSLDGLAQETQYF
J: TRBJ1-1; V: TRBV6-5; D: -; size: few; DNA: TGTGCCAGCAGCTACGGACAGTCAGGCACTGAAGCTTTCTTT; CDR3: CASSYGQSGTEAFF
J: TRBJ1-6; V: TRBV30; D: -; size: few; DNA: TGTGCCTGGAGTGTAGCCAGGGCCGGAGATTCACCCCTCCACTTT; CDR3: CAWSVARAGDSPLHF
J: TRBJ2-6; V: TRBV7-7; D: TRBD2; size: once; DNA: TGTGCCAGCAGCCCGGGGAGGGCTGGGGCCAACGTCCTGACTTTC; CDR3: CASSPGRAGANVLTF
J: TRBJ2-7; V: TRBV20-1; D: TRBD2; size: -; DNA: TGCAGTGCTGAGGGACTAGCTGATTCCTACGAGCAGTACTTC; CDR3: CSAEGLADSYEQYF
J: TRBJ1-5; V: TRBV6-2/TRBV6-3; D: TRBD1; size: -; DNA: TGTGCCAGCAGCCCTCGGACAGGGCAAAGCAATCAGCCCCAGCATTTT; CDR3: CASSPRTGQSNQPQHF
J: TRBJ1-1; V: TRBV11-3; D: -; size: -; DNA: TGTGCCAGCAGCTTCTCGAACACTGAAGCTTTCTTT; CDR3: CASSFSNTEAFF
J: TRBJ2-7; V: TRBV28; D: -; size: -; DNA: TGTGCCAGCAGGGAACAGGGTGACGAGCAGTACTTC; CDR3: CASREQGDEQYF
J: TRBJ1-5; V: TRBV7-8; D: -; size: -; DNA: TGTGCCAGCAGCCTAGGACAGATAAATCAGCCCCAGCATTTT; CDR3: CASSLGQINQPQHF
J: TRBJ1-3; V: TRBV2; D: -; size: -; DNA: TGTGCCAGCGAATTAGGGGGGCAAGGAAACACCATATATTTT; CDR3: CASELGGQGNTIYF
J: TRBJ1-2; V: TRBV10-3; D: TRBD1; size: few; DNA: TGTGCCATCAGTGAGGGGACAGGGAAGCTGAGCTACACCTTC; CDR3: CAISEGTGKLSYTF
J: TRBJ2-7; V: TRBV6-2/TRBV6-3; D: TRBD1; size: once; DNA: TGTGCCAGCAGCCTCGGGACAGGGGGCGTCGAGCAGTACTTC; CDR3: CASSLGTGGVEQYF
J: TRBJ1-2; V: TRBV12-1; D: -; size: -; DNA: TGTGCCAGCAGCTTTCCCCGGGCCCCGGAGGGCTACACCTTC; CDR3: CASSFPRAPEGYTF
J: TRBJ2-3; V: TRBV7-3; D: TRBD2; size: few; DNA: TGTGCCAGCAGCTCGTCTAGCGGGAGCACAGATACGCAGTATTTT; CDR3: CASSSSSGSTDTQYF
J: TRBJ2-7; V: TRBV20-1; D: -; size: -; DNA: TGCAGTGCTACCGAGCGGCGAAACTCCTACGAGCAGTACTTC; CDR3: CSATERRNSYEQYF
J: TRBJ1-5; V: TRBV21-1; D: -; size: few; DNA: TGTGCCAGCAGCAGCCATGAGGGCAATCAGCCCCAGCATTTT; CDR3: CASSSHEGNQPQHF
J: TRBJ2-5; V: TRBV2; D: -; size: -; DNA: TGTGCCAGCAGTAGGGGAGGAGAGACCCAGTACTTC; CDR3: CASSRGGETQYF
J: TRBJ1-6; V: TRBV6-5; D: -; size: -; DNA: TGTGCCAGCAGTTACCTTGGGTTTTCACCCCTCCACTTT; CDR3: CASSYLGFSPLHF
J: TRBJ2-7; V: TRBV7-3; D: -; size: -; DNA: TGTGCCAGCAGCCTAGGGAGTACCTACGAGCAGTACTTC; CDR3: CASSLGSTYEQYF
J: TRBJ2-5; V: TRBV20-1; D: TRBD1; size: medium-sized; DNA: TGCAGTGCTAGGACAGGGGGAAGTTCAGAGACCCAGTACTTC; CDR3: CSARTGGSSETQYF
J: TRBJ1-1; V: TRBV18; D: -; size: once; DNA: TGTGCCAGCTCTGGGGGGGCGGGGAACACTGAAGCTTTCTTT; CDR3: CASSGGAGNTEAFF
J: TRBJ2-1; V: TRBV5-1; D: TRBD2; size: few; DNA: TGCGCCAGCAGCCTAAGGACTAGCGGGGGGCTCGATGAGCAGTTCTTC; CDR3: CASSLRTSGGLDEQFF
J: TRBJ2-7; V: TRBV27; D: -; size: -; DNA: TGTGCCAGCATCCCTAATCCGGGGGTTGGTTTATACGAGCAGTACTTC; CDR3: CASIPNPGVGLYEQYF
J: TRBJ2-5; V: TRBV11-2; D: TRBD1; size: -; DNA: TGTGCCAGCAGCCCAGGGACAGGGTATGAAGAGACCCAGTACTTC; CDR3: CASSPGTGYEETQYF
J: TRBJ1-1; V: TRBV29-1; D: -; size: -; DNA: TGCAGCGTTTTTTTGTCGGGACAAGCGAACACTGAAGCTTTCTTT; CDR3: CSVFLSGQANTEAFF
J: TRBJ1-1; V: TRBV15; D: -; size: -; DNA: TGTGCCACCAGCAGAGACAGGGGAAACACTGAAGCTTTCTTT; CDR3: CATSRDRGNTEAFF
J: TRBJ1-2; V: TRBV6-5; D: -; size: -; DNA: TGTGCCAGCAGTTCCCCCTCGAAAGGTTGGGACTATGGCTACACCTTC; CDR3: CASSSPSKGWDYGYTF
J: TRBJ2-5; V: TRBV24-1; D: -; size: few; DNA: TGTGCCACCAGTGAACCGGGATCCGGCAAAGAGACCCAGTACTTC; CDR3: CATSEPGSGKETQYF
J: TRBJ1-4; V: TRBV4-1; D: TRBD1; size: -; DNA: TGCGCCAGCCGGGACCTACTGGGGGACAGGGAAAAACTGTTTTTT; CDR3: CASRDLLGDREKLFF
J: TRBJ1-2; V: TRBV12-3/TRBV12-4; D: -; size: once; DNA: TGTGCCAGCAGTAAGGGTTTGGGCCACTATGGCTACACCTTC; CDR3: CASSKGLGHYGYTF
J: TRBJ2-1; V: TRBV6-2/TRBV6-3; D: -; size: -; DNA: TGTGCCAGCAGTTGGGCGAACAATGAGCAGTTCTTC; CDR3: CASSWANNEQFF
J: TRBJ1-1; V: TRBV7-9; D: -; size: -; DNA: TGTGCCAGCAGCTTAGAAACAGCTAAGAACACTGAAGCTTTCTTT; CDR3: CASSLETAKNTEAFF
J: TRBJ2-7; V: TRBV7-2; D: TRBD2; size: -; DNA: TGTGCCAGCAGCTTACGAGCGGGAGGGAACTACGAGCAGTACTTC; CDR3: CASSLRAGGNYEQYF
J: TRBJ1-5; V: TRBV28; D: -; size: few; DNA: TGTGCCAGCAGTCTACAGGGCACTCAGCCCCAGCATTTT; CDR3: CASSLQGTQPQHF
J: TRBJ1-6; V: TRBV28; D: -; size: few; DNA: TGTGCCAGCAGTGGAGGTGGTTCCTATAATTCACCCCTCCACTTT; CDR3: CASSGGGSYNSPLHF
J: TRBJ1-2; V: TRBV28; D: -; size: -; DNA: TGTGCCACTGCTAACTATGGCTACACCTTC; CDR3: CATANYGYTF
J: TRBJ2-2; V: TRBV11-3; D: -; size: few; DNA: TGTGCCAGCAGCCCCCGGCCCGCGAACACCGGGGAGCTGTTTTTT; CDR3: CASSPRPANTGELFF
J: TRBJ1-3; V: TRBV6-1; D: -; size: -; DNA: TGTGCCAGCAGTGAAGCTGAGAGGGGCACCATATATTTT; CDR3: CASSEAERGTIYF
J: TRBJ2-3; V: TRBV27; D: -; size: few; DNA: TGTGCCAGCAGTTTATACGTCGGAACAGATACGCAGTATTTT; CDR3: CASSLYVGTDTQYF
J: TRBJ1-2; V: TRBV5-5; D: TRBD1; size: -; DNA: TGTGCCAGCAGCTGGACAGGGGGCTCTAACTATGGCTACACCTTC; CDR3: CASSWTGGSNYGYTF
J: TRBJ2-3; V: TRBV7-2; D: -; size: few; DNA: TGTGCCAGCAGCTTAGGGTACGATACGCAGTATTTT; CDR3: CASSLGYDTQYF
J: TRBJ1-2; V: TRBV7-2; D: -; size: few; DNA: TGTGCCAGCAGCTTAGGTGGAGGGGTTCAAGGCTATGGCTACACCTTC; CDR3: CASSLGGGVQGYGYTF
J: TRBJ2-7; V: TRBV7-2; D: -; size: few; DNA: TGTGCCAGCAGCTCCACCGGGGGCTGGTACGAGCAGTACTTC; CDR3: CASSSTGGWYEQYF
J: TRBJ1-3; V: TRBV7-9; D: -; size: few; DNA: TGTGCCAGCAGCTACTCTGGAAACACCATATATTTT; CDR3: CASSYSGNTIYF
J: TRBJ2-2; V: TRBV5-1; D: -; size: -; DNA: TGCGCCAGCAGCTTGGACAACACCGGGGAGCTGTTTTTT; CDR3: CASSLDNTGELFF
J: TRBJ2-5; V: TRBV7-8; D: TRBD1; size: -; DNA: TGTGCCAGCAGCTTAGGGGACAGGGAAAAAGAGACCCAGTACTTC; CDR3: CASSLGDREKETQYF
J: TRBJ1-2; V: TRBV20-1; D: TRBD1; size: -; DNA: TGCAGTGCTAACAGGGGGCCCAACTATGGCTACACCTTC; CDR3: CSANRGPNYGYTF
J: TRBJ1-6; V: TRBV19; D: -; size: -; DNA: TGTGCCAGTAGTATAGCGGACGGAGACAATTCACCCCTCCACTTT; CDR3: CASSIADGDNSPLHF
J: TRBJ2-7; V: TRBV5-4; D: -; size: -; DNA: TGTGCCAGCAGCTTGGAACAGGGAAAGTCCTACGAGCAGTACTTC; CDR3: CASSLEQGKSYEQYF
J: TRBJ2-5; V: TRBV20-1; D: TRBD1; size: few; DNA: TGCAGTGAGAGACCTCAGGGGGCTCTGGAGACCCAGTACTTC; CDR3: CSERPQGALETQYF
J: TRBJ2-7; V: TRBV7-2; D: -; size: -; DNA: TGTGCCAGCTTATATAACACGGGCAGCTCCTACGAGCAGTACTTC; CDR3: CASLYNTGSSYEQYF
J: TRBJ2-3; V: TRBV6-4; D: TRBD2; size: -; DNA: TGTGCCAGCAGTGAATCGGGGGGGAGGTCAGATACGCAGTATTTT; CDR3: CASSESGGRSDTQYF
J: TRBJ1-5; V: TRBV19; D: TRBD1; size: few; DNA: TGTGCCAGTAGTACACAGGGGTATAGCAATCAGCCCCAGCATTTT; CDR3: CASSTQGYSNQPQHF